This entry concerns a single TCR beta chain. This entry is derived from a study of blood T cell repertoires in COVID-19. Study overall: Researchers got acute and convalescent COVID-19 samples from the United States, Italy and Spain.

Measured with immunoSEQ multiplex PCR; TCRdb has only the in-frame clones, and not every one. The repertoire has some 48,000 clones, 85% to 90% of them found once; the top ten carry about 2.8%. Seattle patients were enrolled during active infection and followed longitudinally. Sequencing was performed on peripheral blood. The source is a woman older than 75 with COVID-19, enrolled during active disease.

CDR3 in DNA: TGTGCCAGCAGCTTATCAGGGGGCAGTGGCTACACCTTC. It specifies CASSLSGGSGYTF. This chain connects TRBV7-3 to TRBJ1-2, with 8 bases that match TRBD1. CDR3 length: 13 residues. V was pared by 2 bases and J by 7 bases, with 3 bases of the junction left unmatched. Germline V gene lookup returns CDR1 SGHTA and CDR2 FQGTGA.